This TCR beta chain derives from a study of T-cell memory formation after mild COVID-19. Study-level points and caveats: Memory from before infection featured some responding clones, which suggests cross-reactive memory joined.

In TCRdb, the 5' RACE reads were re-called with MiXCR into one record per CDR3 protein. Of about 120,000 distinct CDR3 sequences in the sample, approximately 22% were seen once. This clonotype was seen only a few times. Its antigen is as yet unknown. This sequence was found in a man between 18 and 35 years old who had mild COVID-19 (a few samples of this study predate the infection). Cell type and time point are not known. The sequencing input was PBMCs or a T cell subset sorted from them (not recorded which).

The CDR3 DNA follows: TGTGCCAGCAGCTTAGAGTCTAGCCCTATTCTCACCGGGGAGCTGTTTTTT. This codes for CASSLESSPILTGELFF. The chain has TRBV7-6 and TRBJ2-2; tentatively, D is TRBD2 (5 bases). Germline V gives CDR1 SGHVS, CDR2 FNYEAQ. The germline V and J ends were trimmed by 1 base and 4 bases, with 16 bases remaining between them. The CDR3 spans 17 residues.